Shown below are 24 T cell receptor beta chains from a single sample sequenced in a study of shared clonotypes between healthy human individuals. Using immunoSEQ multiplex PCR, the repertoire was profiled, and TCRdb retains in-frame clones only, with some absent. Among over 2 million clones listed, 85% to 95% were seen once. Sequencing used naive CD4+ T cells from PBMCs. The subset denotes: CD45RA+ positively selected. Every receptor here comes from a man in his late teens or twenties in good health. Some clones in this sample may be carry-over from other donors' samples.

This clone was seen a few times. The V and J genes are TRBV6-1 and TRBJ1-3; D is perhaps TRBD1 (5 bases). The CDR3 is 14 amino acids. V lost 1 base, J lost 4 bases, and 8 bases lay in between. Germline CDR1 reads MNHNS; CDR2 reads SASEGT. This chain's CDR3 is CASSEGGLGNTIYF. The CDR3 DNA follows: TGTGCCAGCAGTGAAGGGGGGTTGGGAAACACCATATATTTT.

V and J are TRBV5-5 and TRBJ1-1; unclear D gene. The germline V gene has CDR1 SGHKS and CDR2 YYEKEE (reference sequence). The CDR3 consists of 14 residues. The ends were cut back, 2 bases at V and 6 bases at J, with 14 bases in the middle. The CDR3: CASSLREYGAEAFF. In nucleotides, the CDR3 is TGTGCCAGCAGCTTAAGAGAATATGGCGCTGAAGCTTTCTTT.

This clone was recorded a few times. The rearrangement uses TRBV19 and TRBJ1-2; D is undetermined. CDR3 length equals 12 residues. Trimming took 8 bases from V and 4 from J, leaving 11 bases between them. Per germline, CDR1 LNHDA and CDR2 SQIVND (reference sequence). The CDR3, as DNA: TGTGCCAGTGGGCCCTGGGGCTATGGCTACACCTTC. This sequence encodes CASGPWGYGYTF.

CDR3 sequence: CASSSGLAGVRDTQYF. The CDR3 nucleotides are TGTGCCAGCAGCTCGGGACTAGCGGGAGTACGTGATACGCAGTATTTT. The chain has TRBV5-4 and TRBJ2-3, with TRBD2 matching over 14 bases. The germline V gene has CDR1 SGHNT and CDR2 YYREEE (reference sequence). The CDR3 runs to 16 residues. Trimming took 3 bases from V and 6 from J; bases not matched to a gene: 6.

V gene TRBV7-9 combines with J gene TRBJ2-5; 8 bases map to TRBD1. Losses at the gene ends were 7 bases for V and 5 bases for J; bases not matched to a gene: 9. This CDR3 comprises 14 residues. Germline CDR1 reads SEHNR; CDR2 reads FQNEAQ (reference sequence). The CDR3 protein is CASTLAGGWETQYF. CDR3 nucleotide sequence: TGTGCCAGCACCCTAGCAGGGGGCTGGGAGACCCAGTACTTC.

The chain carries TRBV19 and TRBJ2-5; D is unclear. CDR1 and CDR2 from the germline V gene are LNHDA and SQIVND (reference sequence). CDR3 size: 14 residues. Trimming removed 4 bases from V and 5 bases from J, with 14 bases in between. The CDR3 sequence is CASSKTGPRETQYF. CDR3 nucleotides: TGTGCCAGTAGTAAAACCGGGCCCAGGGAGACCCAGTACTTC.

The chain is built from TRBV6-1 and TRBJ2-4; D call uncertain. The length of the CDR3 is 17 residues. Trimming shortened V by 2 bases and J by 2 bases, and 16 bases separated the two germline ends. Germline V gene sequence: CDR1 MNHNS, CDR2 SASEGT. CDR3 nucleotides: TGTGCCAGCAGTGAATATCGGTCCCAACGTCCCAAAAACATTCAGTACTTC. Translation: CASSEYRSQRPKNIQYF.

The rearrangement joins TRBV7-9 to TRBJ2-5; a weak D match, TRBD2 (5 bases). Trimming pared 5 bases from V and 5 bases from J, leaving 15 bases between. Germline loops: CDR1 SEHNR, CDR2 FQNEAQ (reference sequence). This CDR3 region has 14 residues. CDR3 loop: CASSRFEWEETQYF. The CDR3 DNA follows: TGTGCCAGCAGCAGGTTCGAGTGGGAGGAGACCCAGTACTTC.

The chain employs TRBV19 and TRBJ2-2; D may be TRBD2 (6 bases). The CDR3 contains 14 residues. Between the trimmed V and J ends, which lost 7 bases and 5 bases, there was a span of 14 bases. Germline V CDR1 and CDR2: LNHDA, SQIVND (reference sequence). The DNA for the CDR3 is TGTGCCAGTAAGGGTGGGAGGCTGACCGGGGAGCTGTTTTTT. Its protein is CASKGGRLTGELFF.

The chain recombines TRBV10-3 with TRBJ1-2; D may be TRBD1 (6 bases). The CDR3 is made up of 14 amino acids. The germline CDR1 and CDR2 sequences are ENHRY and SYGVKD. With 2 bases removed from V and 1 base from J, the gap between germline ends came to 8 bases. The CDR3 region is CAISEPDSNYGYTF. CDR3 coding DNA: TGTGCCATCAGTGAGCCGGACAGTAACTATGGCTACACCTTC.

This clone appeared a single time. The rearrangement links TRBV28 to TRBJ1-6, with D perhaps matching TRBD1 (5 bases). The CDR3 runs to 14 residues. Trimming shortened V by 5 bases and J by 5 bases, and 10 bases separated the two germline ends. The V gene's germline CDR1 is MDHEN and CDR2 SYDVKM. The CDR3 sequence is CASSPWDHNSPLHF. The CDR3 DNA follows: TGTGCCAGCAGTCCGTGGGACCATAATTCACCCCTCCACTTT. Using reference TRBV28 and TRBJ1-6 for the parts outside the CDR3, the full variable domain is DVKVTQSSRYLVKRTGEKVFLECVQDMDHENMFWYRQDPGLGLRLIYFSYDVKMKEKGDIPEGYSVSREKKERFSLILESASTNQTSMYLCASSPWDHNSPLHFGNGTRLTVT.

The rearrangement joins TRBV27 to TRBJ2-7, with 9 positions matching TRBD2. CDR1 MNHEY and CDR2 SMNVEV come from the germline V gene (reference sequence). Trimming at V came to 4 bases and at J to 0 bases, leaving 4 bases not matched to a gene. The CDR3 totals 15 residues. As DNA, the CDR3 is TGTGCCAGCAGTTCTCTAGCGGGGAGCTCCTACGAGCAGTACTTC. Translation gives CASSSLAGSSYEQYF.

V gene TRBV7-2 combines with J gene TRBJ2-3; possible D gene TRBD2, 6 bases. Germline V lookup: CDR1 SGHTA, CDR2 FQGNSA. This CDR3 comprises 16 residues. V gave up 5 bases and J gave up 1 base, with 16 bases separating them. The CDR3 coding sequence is TGTGCCAGCAGCCGAACGGAGGGGACGGGCACAGATACGCAGTATTTT. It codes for CASSRTEGTGTDTQYF.

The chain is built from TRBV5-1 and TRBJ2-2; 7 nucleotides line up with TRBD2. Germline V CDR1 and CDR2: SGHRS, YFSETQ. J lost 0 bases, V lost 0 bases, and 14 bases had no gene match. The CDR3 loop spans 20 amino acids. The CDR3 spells CASSLAGGRVKDTNTGELFF. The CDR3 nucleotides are TGCGCCAGCAGCTTGGCAGGTGGGAGGGTCAAAGACACGAACACCGGGGAGCTGTTTTTT.

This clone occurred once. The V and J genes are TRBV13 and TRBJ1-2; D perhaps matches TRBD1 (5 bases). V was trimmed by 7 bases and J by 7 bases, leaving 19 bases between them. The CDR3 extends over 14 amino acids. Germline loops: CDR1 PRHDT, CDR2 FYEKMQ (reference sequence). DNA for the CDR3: TGTGCCAGCACCCTAAGGCAGGGTGGTTCTGGCTACACCTTC. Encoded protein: CASTLRQGGSGYTF.

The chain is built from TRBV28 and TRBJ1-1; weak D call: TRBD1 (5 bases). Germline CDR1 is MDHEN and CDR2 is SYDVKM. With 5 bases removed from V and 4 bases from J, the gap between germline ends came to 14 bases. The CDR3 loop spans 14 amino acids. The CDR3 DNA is TGTGCCAGCAGTCTAGGAGGGGCTGTCACTGAAGCTTTCTTT. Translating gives CASSLGGAVTEAFF.

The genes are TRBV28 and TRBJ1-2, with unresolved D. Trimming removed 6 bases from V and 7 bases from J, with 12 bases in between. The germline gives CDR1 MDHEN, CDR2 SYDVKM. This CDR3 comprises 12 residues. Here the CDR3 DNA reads TGTGCCAGCAGCCCCGAGGGTTTTGGCTACACCTTC. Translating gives CASSPEGFGYTF.

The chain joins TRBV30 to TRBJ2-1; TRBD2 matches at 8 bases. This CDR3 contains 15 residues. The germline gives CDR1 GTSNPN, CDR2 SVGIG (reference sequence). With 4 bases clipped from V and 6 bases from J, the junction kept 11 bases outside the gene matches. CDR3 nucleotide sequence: TGTGCCTGGATGGCGGGACTAGTCACTTTCAATGAGCAGTTCTTC. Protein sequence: CAWMAGLVTFNEQFF.

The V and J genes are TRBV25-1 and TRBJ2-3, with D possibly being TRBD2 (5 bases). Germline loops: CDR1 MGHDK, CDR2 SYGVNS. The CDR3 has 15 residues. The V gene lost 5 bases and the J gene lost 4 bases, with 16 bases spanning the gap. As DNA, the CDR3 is TGTGCCAGCAGTCCCCTAGGAGGAAGGTCAGATACGCAGTATTTT. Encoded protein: CASSPLGGRSDTQYF.

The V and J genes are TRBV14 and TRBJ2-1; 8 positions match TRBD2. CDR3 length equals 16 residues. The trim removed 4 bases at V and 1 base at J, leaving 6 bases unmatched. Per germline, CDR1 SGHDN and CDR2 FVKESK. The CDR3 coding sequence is TGTGCCAGCAGCCGATATACTAGCGGTTCCTACAATGAGCAGTTCTTC. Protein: CASSRYTSGSYNEQFF.

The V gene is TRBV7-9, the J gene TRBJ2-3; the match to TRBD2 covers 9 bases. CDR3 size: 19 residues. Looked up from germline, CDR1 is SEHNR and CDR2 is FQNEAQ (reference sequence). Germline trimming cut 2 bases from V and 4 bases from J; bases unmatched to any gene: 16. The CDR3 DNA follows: TGTGCCAGCAGCTTACCCCCCCGAGTTGTAGCGGGAGACGCAGATACGCAGTATTTT. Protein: CASSLPPRVVAGDADTQYF. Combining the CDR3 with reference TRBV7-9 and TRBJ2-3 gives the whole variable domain DTGVSQNPRHKITKRGQNVTFRCDPISEHNRLYWYRQTLGQGPEFLTYFQNEAQLEKSRLLSDRFSAERPKGSFSTLEIQRTEQGDSAMYLCASSLPPRVVAGDADTQYFGPGTRLTVL.

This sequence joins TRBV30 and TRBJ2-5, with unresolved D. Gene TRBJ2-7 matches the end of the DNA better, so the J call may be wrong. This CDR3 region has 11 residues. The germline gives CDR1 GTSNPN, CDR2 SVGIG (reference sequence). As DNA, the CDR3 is TGTGCCTGGGGACCCTCCTACGAGCAGTACTTC. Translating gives CAWGPSYEQYF.

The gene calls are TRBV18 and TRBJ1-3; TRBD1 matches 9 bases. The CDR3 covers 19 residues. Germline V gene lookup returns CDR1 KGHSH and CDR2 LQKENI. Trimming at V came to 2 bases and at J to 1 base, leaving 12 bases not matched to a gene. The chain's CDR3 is CASSPTPPYRGLSGNTIYF. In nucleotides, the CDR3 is TGTGCCAGCTCACCAACTCCACCATACAGGGGGCTATCTGGAAACACCATATATTTT.

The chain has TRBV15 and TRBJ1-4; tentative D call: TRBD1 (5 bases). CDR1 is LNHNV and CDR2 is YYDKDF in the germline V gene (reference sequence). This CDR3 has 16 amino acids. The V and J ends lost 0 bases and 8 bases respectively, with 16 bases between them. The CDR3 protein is CATSRDYGRGVEKLFF. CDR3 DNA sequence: TGTGCCACCAGCAGAGACTATGGGCGGGGGGTGGAAAAACTGTTTTTT.